This TCR beta chain was identified during a study of cytomegalovirus exposure and HLA in healthy donors. The PCR used 60 Vbeta and 13 Jbeta primers. Only in-frame clones appear in the TCRdb table, and some are missing; sequencing was by immunoSEQ multiplex PCR. The table has about 150,000 clones, roughly 80% seen once. Regarding the study as a whole: Previous analysis showed most TCR beta V segments were productive about 90% or about 30% of the time. Several of the most significant clusters appeared linked to common viral pathogens, based on a later analysis.

Concerning this clone: Its antigen remains unidentified.

The TCR was taken from a woman between 40 and 55 years old in good health and CMV-seronegative. Sequencing was performed on PBMCs.

CDR3 nucleotide sequence: TGTGCCAGTAGTATAGGGCCCTCCTACGAGCAGTACTTC. Protein: CASSIGPSYEQYF. This chain joins TRBV19 and TRBJ2-7; D unresolved. Between the trimmed V and J ends, which lost 1 base and 0 bases, there was a span of 4 bases. The CDR3 totals 13 residues. Looked up from germline, CDR1 is LNHDA and CDR2 is SQIVND (reference sequence).